This TCR beta chain was captured in a study of blood T cell repertoires in COVID-19. Across the study: Samples came from the United States, Italy and Spain, spanning acute and convalescent COVID-19. Nucleic acid was either cDNA or gDNA, and it came from T cells, B-cell-depleted T cells, or PBMCs.

This clone was seen a few times. Sequencing used immunoSEQ multiplex PCR; TCRdb keeps in-frame clones, though not all of them. The table has roughly 80,000 clones, 60% to 80% seen once. V was cut by 3 bases and J by 7 bases, with 12 bases left in between. CDR3 length: 14 residues. Germline CDR1 SGHNT, CDR2 YENEEA. This clonotype originated in an older man with active or convalescent COVID-19. V is TRBV11-3 and J is TRBJ2-2, with D perhaps TRBD2 (6 bases). Sequenced sample: peripheral blood. The CDR3, as DNA: TGTGCCAGCAGCTTTACTAGCTGGGGCGGGGAGCTGTTTTTT. Protein product: CASSFTSWGGELFF.